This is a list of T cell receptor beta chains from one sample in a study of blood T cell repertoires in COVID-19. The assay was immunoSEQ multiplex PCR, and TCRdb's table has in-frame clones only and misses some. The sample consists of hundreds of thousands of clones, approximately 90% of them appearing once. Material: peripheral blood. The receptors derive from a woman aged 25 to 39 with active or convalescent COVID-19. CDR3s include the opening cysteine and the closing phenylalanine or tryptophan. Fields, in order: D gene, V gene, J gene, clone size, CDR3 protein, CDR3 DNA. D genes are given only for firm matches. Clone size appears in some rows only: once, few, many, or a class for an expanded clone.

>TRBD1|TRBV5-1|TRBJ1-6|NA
CASSLAPGQGDSPLHF
TGCGCCAGCAGCTTGGCACCGGGACAGGGGGACTCACCCCTCCACTTT
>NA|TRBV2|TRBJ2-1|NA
CASSEGLYNEQFF
TGTGCCAGCAGTGAGGGACTTTACAATGAGCAGTTCTTC
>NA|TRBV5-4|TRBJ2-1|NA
CASSLVGSGGSSYNEQFF
TGTGCCAGCAGCTTGGTGGGTAGCGGAGGGAGCTCCTACAATGAGCAGTTCTTC
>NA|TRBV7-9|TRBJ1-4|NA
CASSPQAGANEKLFF
TGTGCCAGCAGCCCCCAAGCCGGGGCTAATGAAAAACTGTTTTTT
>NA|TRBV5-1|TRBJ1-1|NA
CASSLIGSEAFF
TGCGCCAGCAGCTTGATCGGTAGTGAAGCTTTCTTT
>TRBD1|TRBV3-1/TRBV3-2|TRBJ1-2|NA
CASSQSTGGAGGYTF
TGTGCCAGCAGCCAATCTACAGGGGGCGCGGGTGGCTACACCTTC
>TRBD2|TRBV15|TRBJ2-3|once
CATSSLGLAGGWDTQYF
TGTGCCACCAGCAGTCTAGGACTAGCGGGAGGTTGGGATACGCAGTATTTT
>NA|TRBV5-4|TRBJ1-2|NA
CASSPPTGTQKRGYTF
TGTGCCAGCAGCCCTCCCACAGGGACCCAGAAGAGGGGCTACACCTTC
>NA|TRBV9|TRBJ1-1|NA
CASSVDGTGEAFF
TGTGCCAGCAGCGTAGACGGCACCGGGGAAGCTTTCTTT
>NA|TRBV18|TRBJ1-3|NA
CASSPSGSSGNTIYF
TGTGCCAGCTCCCCTTCGGGGAGCTCTGGAAACACCATATATTTT
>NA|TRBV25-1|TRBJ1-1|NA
CASSGRDGRENTEAFF
TGTGCCAGCAGTGGGAGGGACGGCCGGGAAAACACTGAAGCTTTCTTT
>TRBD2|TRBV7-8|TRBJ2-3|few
CASSVRLAVLSTDTQYF
TGTGCCAGCAGCGTACGACTAGCGGTTCTTAGCACAGATACGCAGTATTTT
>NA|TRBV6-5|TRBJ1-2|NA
CASTNSGGAYGYTF
TGTGCCAGCACAAACAGTGGAGGGGCCTATGGCTACACCTTC
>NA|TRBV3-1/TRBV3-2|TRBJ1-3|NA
CASSQEVRAGNTIYF
TGTGCCAGCAGCCAAGAAGTCCGAGCTGGAAACACCATATATTTT
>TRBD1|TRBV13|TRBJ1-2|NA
CASSLPGQAYYGYTF
TGTGCCAGCAGCTTACCGGGACAGGCTTACTATGGCTACACCTTC
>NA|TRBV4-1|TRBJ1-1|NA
CASSQDGDLLGTEAFF
TGCGCCAGCAGCCAAGATGGAGACCTGTTGGGCACTGAAGCTTTCTTT
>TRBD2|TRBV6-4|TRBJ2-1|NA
CASSDSSGGRYNEQFF
TGTGCCAGCAGTGACTCTTCCGGGGGGAGATACAATGAGCAGTTCTTC
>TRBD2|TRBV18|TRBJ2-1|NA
CASSPPTSGDPSYNEQFF
TGTGCCAGCTCACCTCCGACTAGCGGGGACCCCTCCTACAATGAGCAGTTCTTC
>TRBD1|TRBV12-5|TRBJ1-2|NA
CASGLPTTTGISYGYTF
TGTGCTAGTGGTTTGCCTACTACGACAGGGATCAGCTATGGCTACACCTTC
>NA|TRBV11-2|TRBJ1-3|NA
CASSTRPGALAGNTIYF
TGTGCCAGCAGCACACGGCCAGGGGCGCTGGCTGGAAACACCATATATTTT
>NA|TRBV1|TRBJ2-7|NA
CTSSQRRMMTSGIPYEQYF
TGCACCAGCAGCCAACGCCGAATGATGACTAGCGGGATTCCCTACGAGCAGTACTTC
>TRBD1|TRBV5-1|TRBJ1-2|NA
CASSSTGGGPFYGYTF
TGCGCCAGCAGTTCGACAGGGGGCGGCCCATTCTATGGCTACACCTTC
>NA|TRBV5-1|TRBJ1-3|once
CASSLSGAGNTIYF
TGCGCCAGCAGCTTAAGCGGAGCGGGAAACACCATATATTTT
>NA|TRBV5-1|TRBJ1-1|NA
CASSLFKGVKSTEAFF
TGCGCCAGCAGCTTGTTCAAGGGGGTTAAGAGCACTGAAGCTTTCTTT
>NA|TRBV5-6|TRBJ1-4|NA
CASSLALTGNEKLFF
TGTGCCAGCAGCTTGGCATTGACAGGAAATGAAAAACTGTTTTTT
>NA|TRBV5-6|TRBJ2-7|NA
CASSLASSYEQYF
TGTGCCAGCAGCTTGGCGTCCTCCTACGAGCAGTACTTC
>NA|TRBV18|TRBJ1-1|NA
CASSPTGDRLGAFF
TGTGCCAGCTCACCAACGGGGGATAGGTTAGGCGCTTTCTTT
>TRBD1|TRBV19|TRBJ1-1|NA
CASSVRSGTGLNTEAFF
TGTGCCAGTAGTGTCCGATCCGGGACAGGTCTGAACACTGAAGCTTTCTTT
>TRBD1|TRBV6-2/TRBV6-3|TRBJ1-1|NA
CASSFPGDSNTEAFF
TGTGCCAGCAGTTTTCCGGGGGACAGCAACACTGAAGCTTTCTTT
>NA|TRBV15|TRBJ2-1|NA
CATSRVGGSRELSYNEQFF
TGTGCCACCAGCAGAGTTGGGGGGTCCCGGGAGTTATCCTACAATGAGCAGTTCTTC
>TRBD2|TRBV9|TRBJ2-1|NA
CASSVTSAGNEQFF
TGTGCCAGCAGCGTTACTAGCGCCGGCAATGAGCAGTTCTTC
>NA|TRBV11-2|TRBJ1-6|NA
CASSSSSANNSPLHF
TGTGCCAGCAGCTCTAGTTCAGCCAATAATTCACCCCTCCACTTT
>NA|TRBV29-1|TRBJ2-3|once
CSVGTAQSTDTQYF
TGCAGCGTTGGAACGGCACAGAGCACAGATACGCAGTATTTT
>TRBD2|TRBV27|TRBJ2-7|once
CASSSSGGSYEQYF
TGTGCCAGCAGTTCTAGCGGGGGGTCCTACGAGCAGTACTTC
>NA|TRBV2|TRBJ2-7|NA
CASGAGFLPSSYEQYF
TGTGCCAGCGGGGCAGGTTTTCTCCCAAGCTCCTACGAGCAGTACTTC